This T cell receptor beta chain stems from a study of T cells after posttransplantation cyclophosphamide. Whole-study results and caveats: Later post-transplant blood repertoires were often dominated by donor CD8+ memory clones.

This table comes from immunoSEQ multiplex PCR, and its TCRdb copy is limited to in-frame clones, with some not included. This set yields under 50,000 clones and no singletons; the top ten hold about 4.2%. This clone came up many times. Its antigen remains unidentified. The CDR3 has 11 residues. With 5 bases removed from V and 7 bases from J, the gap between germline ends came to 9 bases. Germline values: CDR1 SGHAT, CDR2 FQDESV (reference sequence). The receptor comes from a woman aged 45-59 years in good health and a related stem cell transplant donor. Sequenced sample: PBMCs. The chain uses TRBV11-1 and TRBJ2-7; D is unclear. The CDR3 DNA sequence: TGTGCCAGCAGCCTCTCCTCGGAGCAGTACTTC. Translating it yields CASSLSSEQYF.